This T cell receptor beta chain was identified in a study of shared clonotypes between healthy human individuals. Study overall: The plates for each donor numbered three CD4 naive, three CD4 memory, two CD8 naive and one CD8 memory.

V was clipped by 6 bases and J by 0 bases, with 12 bases between them. Germline lookup yields CDR1 SNHLY and CDR2 FYNNEI. The CDR3 spans 16 residues. Using immunoSEQ multiplex PCR, the repertoire was profiled, and TCRdb retains in-frame clones only, with some absent. The sample includes over 400,000 clones, approximately 95% seen only once; the top ten take around 0.067%. Sequenced sample: naive CD4+ T cells sorted from blood. As for subset: CD45RA+ positively selected. V is TRBV2 and J is TRBJ2-6, with a tentative D call TRBD1 (6 bases). The sequence derives from a woman aged 30 to 39 in good health. CDR3 sequence: CASRRDIPSGANVLTF. The DNA of the CDR3 is TGTGCCAGCAGAAGGGACATTCCCTCTGGGGCCAACGTCCTGACTTTC.